The rows below give T cell receptor beta chains drawn from one sample of a study of a mutant IDH1 vaccine in newly diagnosed glioma. For these TCRs, the target antigens are not known. Clones were read by immunoSEQ multiplex PCR, and TCRdb kept only the in-frame ones, dropping some. The sample contains 40,000 to 55,000 clones, roughly 73% of which appear only once. Sequencing used PBMCs, obtained from a glioma patient whose treatment included an IDH1 peptide vaccine. The source of these receptors is a man between 45 and 60 years old with glioma. CDR3s leave out the opening cysteine and the closing phenylalanine or tryptophan. A D gene is named only where the DNA matches it firmly.

V gene | D gene | CDR3 length | CDR3 protein
TRBV30 | - | 13 | AWSGQSAPNTEAF
TRBV18 | - | 11 | ASSREGGTEAF
TRBV27 | - | 9 | ASSQGQTQY
TRBV5-1 | - | 12 | ASSLTGQKGEQF
TRBV27 | TRBD1 | 13 | ASSLSGQGADTQY
TRBV28 | - | 8 | ASVGDEQF
TRBV7-8 | - | 13 | ASSLDSQGVTEAF
TRBV9 | - | 13 | ASSPYTGGAYGYT
TRBV5-1 | TRBD1 | 13 | ASSFNTGGQETQY
TRBV5-6 | TRBD1 | 11 | ASSLAGGGGYT
TRBV11-3 | - | 10 | ASSSTEDEQF
TRBV5-1 | TRBD2 | 15 | ASSLGGTSRSTDTQY
TRBV29-1 | TRBD2 | 14 | SVDFSGGAGTGELF
TRBV30 | TRBD1 | 11 | ACLRQGNTEAF
TRBV7-9 | - | 12 | ASSLVGRRNTIY
TRBV28 | - | 12 | ASSPSGVDEKLF
TRBV27 | TRBD1 | 13 | ASSLRQGLNTEAF
TRBV19 | TRBD1 | 13 | ASSPGQGKNYGYT
TRBV10-3 | TRBD1 | 13 | AISEQGEITGELF
TRBV5-4 | - | 13 | ASSLGRPYNSPLH
TRBV18 | - | 10 | ASSLSTDTQY
TRBV5-6 | - | 10 | ASSWGGTEAF
TRBV7-8 | TRBD1 | 13 | ASSFNRDSRSPLH
TRBV10-3 | - | 15 | AISDGSRGKGQETQY
TRBV25-1 | - | 15 | ASSDGSGESSGNTIY
TRBV5-4 | TRBD1 | 11 | ASSFGDSTEAF
TRBV11-2 | - | 11 | ASSLRLKETQY
TRBV19 | - | 11 | ASSERFTDTQY
TRBV5-1 | - | 12 | ASSLEVRSYEQY
TRBV7-2 | - | 16 | ASSLVSPRGSANEKLF
TRBV27 | - | 11 | ASWGGGRGPQH
TRBV5-6 | - | 11 | ASSLVKTYEQY
TRBV5-8 | - | 12 | ASSLNRQNTEAF
TRBV5-6 | - | 10 | ASSLRTDTQY
TRBV4-1 | - | 14 | ASSQDLEETFYGYT
TRBV27 | - | 15 | ASSLSWGSSGANVLT
TRBV7-3 | - | 11 | ASSLDRGQPQH
TRBV9 | - | 12 | ASSPGAVTYEQY
TRBV29-1 | - | 9 | SVTRAGEQY
TRBV14 | - | 18 | ASSLLRMSGSSGRANVLT
TRBV25-1 | TRBD1 | 14 | ASSAPSRGLRTEAF
TRBV4-1 | - | 13 | ASSPADSMNTEAF
TRBV14 | - | 13 | ASSQDGGASQPQH
TRBV19 | - | 9 | ASVQGVGYT
TRBV15 | - | 11 | ATSIQSGETQY